This T cell receptor (beta chain) comes out of a study of blood T cell repertoires in COVID-19. Looking at the study overall: PBMCs, B-cell-depleted T cells, or T cells provided the cDNA or gDNA that made up the material.

Per the original data handling: How many nucleated cells were present was estimated from reference gene primer amplification. Sequencing was performed with immunoSEQ multiplex PCR; in TCRdb, only in-frame clones are kept and a portion is missing. V and J calls and clone size are given by that table; D and trimming were obtained from the DNA. The sample carries under 300,000 clones, roughly 87% recorded once. Germline assignment: CDR1 SGHAT and CDR2 FQNNGV. This CDR3 spans 16 amino acids. The V gene lost 5 bases and the J gene lost 0 bases, with 16 bases spanning the gap. The study drew participants aged about 18 to 90 years from 20 to 30 US areas.

The V call is TRBV11-2, the J call TRBJ1-1; unclear D gene. The specimen sequenced was PBMCs or T cells enriched from blood (not recorded which). The receptor's source is a woman aged 30 to 39 with acute COVID-19. This CDR3 is CASSILARGLNTEAFF. The CDR3, as DNA: TGTGCCAGCAGCATCCTAGCACGGGGTTTGAACACTGAAGCTTTCTTT.